The clone carrying this T cell receptor beta chain was counted a few times. Its antigen is still unknown. This entry is derived from a study of T cell repertoires in cytomegalovirus infection. MiXCR was run by TCRdb on the reads, yielding one entry per CDR3 protein. The sample consists of roughly 170,000 distinct CDR3 sequences, about 20% of them appearing once. The sequence was obtained from a human donor in good health (CMV status not recorded). Some clones in this sample may be carry-over from other donors' samples. Sequencing was performed on CD8+ T cells from cultured PBMCs, taken from culture after CMV antigen stimulation.

DNA for the CDR3: TGTGCCAGCAGAAACTTCCGGGACACCGTTGAAGCTTTCTTT. Its translation: CASRNFRDTVEAFF. V usage is TRBV12-3 or TRBV12-4 and J usage is TRBJ1-1, with D tentatively TRBD1 (6 bases). The CDR3 length is 14 residues. V lost 6 bases, J lost 7 bases, and 18 bases lay in between.